This TCR beta chain was recovered during a study of read filtering for tumor transcriptome and immune sequencing. Study-level information: Whole-transcriptome libraries were prepared after DNase treatment.

Trimming stripped 0 bases from V and 1 base from J, with 22 bases between. Germline V gene lookup returns CDR1 DFQATT and CDR2 SNEGSKA (reference sequence). This CDR3 contains 18 residues. This clonotype was picked up many times. From about 0.4 ug of RNA, a library with molecular barcoded alpha/delta and beta/gamma adaptors was made. TCRdb fed the reads into MiXCR, producing one record per CDR3 protein. The data show roughly 5,800 distinct CDR3 sequences, 20% to 25% seen once. The receptor's source is a donor aged 40 or older with multiple myeloma. The rearrangement uses TRBV20-1 and TRBJ2-7; tentative D call: TRBD2 (6 bases). Sequences were obtained from a population of CD138-negative cells sorted from bone marrow. The CDR3: CSARDPLGGGVSSYEQYF. In nucleotides, the CDR3 is TGCAGTGCTAGAGACCCATTGGGAGGCGGCGTATCTTCCTACGAGCAGTACTTC.